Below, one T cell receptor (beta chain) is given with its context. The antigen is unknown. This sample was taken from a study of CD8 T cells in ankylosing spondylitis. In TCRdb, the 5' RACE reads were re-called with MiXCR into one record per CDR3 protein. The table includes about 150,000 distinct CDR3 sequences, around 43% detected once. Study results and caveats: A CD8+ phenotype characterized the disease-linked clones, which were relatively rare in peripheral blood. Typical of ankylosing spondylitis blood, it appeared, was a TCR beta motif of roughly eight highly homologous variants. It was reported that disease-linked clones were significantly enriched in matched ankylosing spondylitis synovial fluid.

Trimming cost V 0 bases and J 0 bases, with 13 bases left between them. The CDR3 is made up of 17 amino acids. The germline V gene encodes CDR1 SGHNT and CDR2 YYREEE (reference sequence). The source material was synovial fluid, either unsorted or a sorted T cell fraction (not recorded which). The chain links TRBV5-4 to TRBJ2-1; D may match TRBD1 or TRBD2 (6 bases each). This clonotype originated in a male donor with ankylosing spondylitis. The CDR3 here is CASSLAYGGPSYNEQFF. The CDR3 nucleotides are TGTGCCAGCAGCTTGGCCTATGGGGGGCCCTCCTACAATGAGCAGTTCTTC. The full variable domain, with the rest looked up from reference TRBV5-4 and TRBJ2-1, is ETGVTQSPTHLIKTRGQQVTLRCSSQSGHNTVSWYQQALGQGPQFIFQYYREEENGRGNFPPRFSGLQFPNYSSELNVNALELDDSALYLCASSLAYGGPSYNEQFFGPGTRLTVL.